The 22 T cell receptor beta chains below were found in one sample sequenced in a study of brain T cells in children with intractable seizures. Sequencing used immunoSEQ multiplex PCR; TCRdb keeps in-frame clones, though not all of them. The profile covers 60,000 to 65,000 clones, with roughly 95% appearing a single time and roughly 0.38% taken by the ten largest. The sample was peripheral blood, taken at surgery. These receptors were taken from a boy under two years old with focal cortical dysplasia and intractable seizures.

J is TRBJ2-7 and V is TRBV19, with D possibly TRBD2 on 6 matching bases. Between the trimmed V and J ends, which lost 7 bases and 7 bases, there was a span of 17 bases. Germline V lookup: CDR1 LNHDA, CDR2 SQIVND (reference sequence). This CDR3 has 13 residues. The CDR3 nucleotides read TGTGCCAGTATGCCCGAGGGTCGGGGGGAGCAGTACTTC. Encoded protein: CASMPEGRGEQYF.

The rearrangement joins TRBV27 to TRBJ2-6; D is undetermined. The V and J ends lost 6 bases and 2 bases respectively, with 5 bases between them. The CDR3 covers 13 residues. The V gene's germline CDR1 is MNHEY and CDR2 SMNVEV (reference sequence). CDR3 sequence: CASRSTGANVLTF. CDR3 in DNA: TGTGCCAGCAGATCAACTGGGGCCAACGTCCTGACTTTC.

A note on this clone: The CDR3 does not close with the conserved phenylalanine or tryptophan, likely indicating a read error. The limits of the CDR3 on the DNA are not certain, so only TCRdb's listed CDR3 is given. The rearrangement uses TRBV9 and TRBJ1-2; TRBD1 reflects the table's D call only, with no check against the DNA. Termini included, the CDR3 measures 11 amino acids. Germline V CDR1 and CDR2: SGDLS, YYNGEE. The CDR3 here is CASSGIPGQST.

The chain has TRBV4-2 and TRBJ2-7; 10 bases agree with TRBD2. This CDR3 spans 17 amino acids. J gave up 2 bases and V 2 bases, and 9 bases lay outside the gene matches. CDR1 and CDR2 (germline): LGHNA, YNFKEQ. The CDR3 bases are TGTGCCAGCAGCCAATTCCCTACTAGCGGGATTCCCTACGAGCAGTACTTC. It specifies CASSQFPTSGIPYEQYF.

The V gene is TRBV3-1 (or the pseudogene TRBV3-2), the J gene TRBJ2-2; D perhaps matches TRBD2 (5 bases). Germline V lookup: CDR1 LGHDT, CDR2 YNNKEL (reference sequence). The CDR3 covers 13 residues. V dropped 1 base and J dropped 7 bases, with 7 bases sitting between them. The CDR3 spells CASSQARGGELFF. The CDR3, as DNA: TGTGCCAGCAGCCAAGCCCGGGGCGGGGAGCTGTTTTTT.

J is TRBJ2-1 and V is TRBV20-1; D gene unclear. The CDR3 contains 15 residues. The germline V gene encodes CDR1 DFQATT and CDR2 SNEGSKA (reference sequence). Trimming removed 3 bases at V and 1 base at J, with 13 bases between. CDR3 region: CSASYSPFSYNEQFF. The CDR3 DNA follows: TGCAGTGCTAGTTATTCCCCTTTTTCCTACAATGAGCAGTTCTTC.

The V call is TRBV13, the J call TRBJ2-1; 8 nucleotides agree with TRBD2. V was clipped by 0 bases and J by 3 bases; unmatched bases: 1. Germline V lookup: CDR1 PRHDT, CDR2 FYEKMQ (reference sequence). The CDR3 is 15 amino acids. The CDR3 nucleotides read TGTGCCAGCAGCTTAGGAACTAGCGGCTACAATGAGCAGTTCTTC. Its translation: CASSLGTSGYNEQFF.

The J gene is TRBJ1-2, the V gene TRBV3-1 (or the pseudogene TRBV3-2); D might be TRBD1 (5 bases). Trimming pared 4 bases from V and 4 bases from J, leaving 10 bases between. This CDR3 has 13 residues. Looked up from germline, CDR1 is LGHDT and CDR2 is YNNKEL (reference sequence). CDR3 region: CASSLGVVYGYTF. CDR3 bases: TGTGCCAGCAGCCTAGGGGTTGTCTATGGCTACACCTTC.

The chain is built from TRBV14 and TRBJ2-5; D not resolved. Trimming cost V 0 bases and J 5 bases, with 16 bases left between them. The germline V gene has CDR1 SGHDN and CDR2 FVKESK. CDR3 size: 16 residues. CDR3 DNA: TGTGCCAGCAGCCAAGATGGGCCGGTCGCGGTGGAGACCCAGTACTTC. It translates to CASSQDGPVAVETQYF.

The genes are TRBV11-3 and TRBJ2-1, with 10 bases aligning to TRBD2. CDR1 and CDR2 from the germline V gene are SGHNT and YENEEA. J lost 6 bases, V lost 5 bases, and 13 bases had no gene match. CDR3 size: 17 residues. The CDR3 loop reads CASSQCMSGRACNEQFF. DNA of the CDR3: TGTGCCAGCAGCCAATGTATGAGCGGGAGGGCCTGCAATGAGCAGTTCTTC.

This clone was seen a single time. V usage is TRBV27 and J usage is TRBJ1-6; 7 positions agree with TRBD1. J gave up 4 bases and V 3 bases, and 0 bases lay outside the gene matches. The CDR3 is 14 residues long. Germline V gene lookup returns CDR1 MNHEY and CDR2 SMNVEV (reference sequence). DNA of the CDR3: TGTGCCAGCAGTTTCAGGGGGTATAATTCACCCCTCCACTTT. It is translated as CASSFRGYNSPLHF.

The CDR3 here is CASTSIGRELGDTQYF. DNA for the CDR3: TGTGCCAGCACCTCTATTGGGCGGGAGTTAGGGGATACGCAGTATTTT. This rearrangement joins TRBV11-2 to TRBJ2-3, with 7 bases identical to TRBD2. CDR3 length: 16 residues. The V and J ends lost 7 bases and 6 bases, in that order; junction bases with no gene match: 16. Germline CDR1 and CDR2: SGHAT and FQNNGV.

V usage is TRBV24-1 and J usage is TRBJ2-5; TRBD1 might be the D (6 bases). Germline-derived CDR1 and CDR2 are KGHDR and SFDVKD. The CDR3 is 13 amino acids. Trimming cost V 6 bases and J 2 bases, with 9 bases left between them. The chain's CDR3 is CATSRTGQETQYF. The CDR3 coding sequence is TGTGCCACCAGTCGTACAGGGCAAGAGACCCAGTACTTC.

This chain links TRBV7-2 with TRBJ2-7; no clear D. Between the trimmed V and J ends, which lost 2 bases and 1 base, there was a span of 0 bases. The CDR3 is 11 amino acids. Germline V gene lookup returns CDR1 SGHTA and CDR2 FQGNSA. CDR3: CASSLSYEQYF. CDR3 nucleotides: TGTGCCAGCAGCTTATCCTACGAGCAGTACTTC.

Only one count was recorded for this clone. The chain links TRBV5-5 to TRBJ1-4; perhaps TRBD1 as D (5 bases). There are 16 residues in the CDR3. Germline CDR1 SGHKS, CDR2 YYEKEE (reference sequence). The V and J ends lost 0 bases and 10 bases respectively, with 19 bases between them. The CDR3 coding sequence is TGTGCCAGCAGCTTGGTTCCCCGGGGCGCGGTCGGAAAACTGTTTTTT. It translates to CASSLVPRGAVGKLFF. Full variable domain (rest looked up from reference TRBV5-5 and TRBJ1-4): DAGVTQSPTHLIKTRGQQVTLRCSPISGHKSVSWYQQVLGQGPQFIFQYYEKEERGRGNFPDRFSARQFPNYSSELNVNALLLGDSALYLCASSLVPRGAVGKLFFGSGTQLSVL.

The rearrangement uses TRBV5-6 and TRBJ1-1, with D unresolved. The CDR3 is 14 amino acids. Trimming removed 0 bases from V and 5 bases from J, with 11 bases in between. Germline V gene sequence: CDR1 SGHDT, CDR2 YYEEEE. CDR3 sequence (DNA): TGTGCCAGCAGCTTGGGGGCCCAGTTGACTGAAGCTTTCTTT. This gives the protein CASSLGAQLTEAFF.

This chain uses TRBV21-1 with TRBJ2-4. TRBV21-1 is assigned pseudogene status. The CDR3 sequence is 16 residues long. The CDR3 nucleotides read TGTGCCAGCAGCCCCTGCGTCCGAGTAGGCAAAAACATTCAGTACTTC. Amino acid sequence: CASSPCVRVGKNIQYF.

The chain employs TRBV14 and TRBJ2-1; D possibly uses TRBD1 or TRBD2 (6 bases each). Germline V CDR1 and CDR2: SGHDN, FVKESK. V shed 3 bases and J shed 8 bases, with 20 bases lying between them. This CDR3 has 16 amino acids. DNA of the CDR3: TGTGCCAGCAGCCATTCCCCGGTCACCGGGGGCTATGAGCAGTTCTTC. Amino acids: CASSHSPVTGGYEQFF.

This clone was found once. The J gene is TRBJ2-7, the V gene TRBV6-5, with 7 bases lining up with TRBD1. Germline V CDR1 and CDR2: MNHEY, SVGAGI. Unmatched junction bases numbered 4, after V lost 7 bases and J lost 4 bases. This CDR3 spans 12 amino acids. CDR3 in amino acids: CASTDRAYEQYF. CDR3 coding DNA: TGTGCCAGCACCGACAGGGCTTACGAGCAGTACTTC.

The chain is built from TRBV9 and TRBJ2-5, with a possible D match to TRBD2 (5 bases). This CDR3 has 14 amino acids. Germline assignment: CDR1 SGDLS and CDR2 YYNGEE. The V end was cut by 4 bases, the J end by 5 bases, with 15 bases between. CDR3 region: CASSSREVWETQYF. CDR3 DNA sequence: TGTGCCAGCAGCTCCCGGGAAGTGTGGGAGACCCAGTACTTC.

The genes are TRBV13 and TRBJ2-1; D not resolved. Deletions cut 2 bases from V and 4 bases from J, with 6 bases between. Germline V gene data show CDR1 as PRHDT and CDR2 as FYEKMQ (reference sequence). The CDR3 runs 13 residues. The CDR3 DNA reads TGTGCCAGCAGCTTATTAGGGTACAATGAGCAGTTCTTC. It translates to CASSLLGYNEQFF.

This sequence joins TRBV5-6 and TRBJ2-1, with D hard to call. The germline V gene has CDR1 SGHDT and CDR2 YYEEEE. Trimming pared 1 base from V and 0 bases from J, leaving 8 bases between. The CDR3 runs 15 residues. The CDR3 DNA reads as TGTGCCAGCAGCTTGCAGCCCAGCTCCTACAATGAGCAGTTCTTC. It translates to CASSLQPSSYNEQFF.